The source of this T cell receptor (beta chain) is a study of shared clonotypes between healthy human individuals. About this clone: Its target is not known.

Clones were sequenced by immunoSEQ multiplex PCR, and TCRdb holds only the in-frame ones, with some missing. The table includes millions of clones, roughly 94% detected once. Findings and limits, study-wide: Sharing across four donors was seen in roughly 5% of naive CD4 clonotypes. Naive subsets tended to show greater estimated richness than memory subsets.

The clonotype comes from a man between 18 and 35 years old in good health. The specimen sequenced was naive CD4+ T cells sorted from blood. Subset of the sample: CD45RA+ positively selected.

The CDR3, as DNA: TGCGCCAGCAGCGTGCCCCGGGACAGCGGGGACAATGAGCAGTTCTTC. Protein: CASSVPRDSGDNEQFF. The chain employs TRBV5-1 and TRBJ2-1; D may match TRBD1 or TRBD2 (7 bases each). This CDR3 is built from 16 residues. In germline, CDR1 is SGHRS, CDR2 YFSETQ. Trimming shortened V by 4 bases and J by 5 bases, and 19 bases separated the two germline ends.